Detailed here is one T cell receptor (beta chain). The data were taken from a study of blood T cell repertoires in COVID-19. Study in general: PBMCs, B-cell-depleted T cells, or T cells were the source of the cDNA or gDNA that made up the material.

Profiling relied on immunoSEQ multiplex PCR, and the TCRdb table lists in-frame clones only, not all of them. Here the sample spans 140,000 or so clones, over 85% being singletons. Trimming pared 2 bases from V and 0 bases from J, leaving 13 bases between. Per the germline V gene, CDR1 is MNHNS and CDR2 is SASEGT. This CDR3 region has 16 residues. This clonotype was obtained from a human donor in a cohort sampled during active COVID-19. The sequencing sample was made of peripheral blood. This chain uses TRBV6-1 with TRBJ1-2; D possibly corresponds to TRBD1 (5 bases). The CDR3 DNA reads as TGTGCCAGCAGTGAAAGCGGGACGGTTCCTAACTATGGCTACACCTTC. This sequence encodes CASSESGTVPNYGYTF.